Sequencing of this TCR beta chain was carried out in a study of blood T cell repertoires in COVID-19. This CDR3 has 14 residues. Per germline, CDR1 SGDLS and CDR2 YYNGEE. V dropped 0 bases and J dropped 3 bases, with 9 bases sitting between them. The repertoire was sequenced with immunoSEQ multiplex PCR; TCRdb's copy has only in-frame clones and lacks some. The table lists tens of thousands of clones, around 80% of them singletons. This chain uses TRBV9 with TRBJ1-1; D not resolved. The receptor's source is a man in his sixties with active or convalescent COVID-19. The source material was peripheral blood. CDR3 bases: TGTGCCAGCAGCGTAGCAGTGAGGGACACTGAAGCTTTCTTT. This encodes CASSVAVRDTEAFF.